The text below deals with one TCR beta chain. Its target is not known. Sequencing used immunoSEQ multiplex PCR; TCRdb keeps in-frame clones, though not all of them. The sample includes about 180,000 clones, over 75% of them seen just once. These data come from a study of T cell responses to AZD1222 COVID-19 vaccine. On the study more broadly: Second doses at about 4 or about 12 weeks were pooled.

The V gene's germline CDR1 is SGDLS and CDR2 YYNGEE. The CDR3 has 16 amino acids. The V gene end was trimmed by 4 bases and the J gene end by 3 bases; junction bases not matched to a gene: 3. Study-level findings and limits: Spike regions recognized by vaccine-associated CD4 TCRs spanned the protein, led by 160-218 and 743-854. In a largely white British group with more females than males, clonal diversity was possibly underestimated.

The sample consisted of peripheral blood, taken on day 0 of AZD1222 vaccination. This clonotype was sampled from an adult in good health. This chain links TRBV9 with TRBJ2-5, with 16 bases identical to TRBD2. The CDR3 region has the DNA TGTGCCAGCAGCATTGGGACTAGCGGGGGGGAAGAGACCCAGTACTTC. Residues: CASSIGTSGGEETQYF.